The next 21 T cell receptor beta chains were all read from a single sample in a study of T cell responses to AZD1222 COVID-19 vaccine. Profiling relied on immunoSEQ multiplex PCR, and the TCRdb table lists in-frame clones only, not all of them. Of about 130,000 clones listed, approximately 83% were seen once; the top ten hold more than 7%. This sample comprised peripheral blood, obtained on day 0 of AZD1222 vaccination. All receptors come from an adult in good health.

V and J are TRBV24-1 and TRBJ2-3; maybe TRBD1 (5 bases). Trimming left V 3 bases short and J 1 base short, with 10 bases between. CDR3 length equals 15 residues. Germline CDR1 KGHDR, CDR2 SFDVKD. CDR3 DNA sequence: TGTGCCACCAGTGATCCAGGGCAGGGCACAGATACGCAGTATTTT. Residues: CATSDPGQGTDTQYF.

The J gene is TRBJ1-1, the V gene TRBV19; maybe TRBD1 (6 bases). The CDR3 covers 16 residues. Germline V gene data show CDR1 as LNHDA and CDR2 as SQIVND (reference sequence). V lost 3 bases to trimming and J lost 3 bases, with 17 bases between them. CDR3 nucleotide sequence: TGTGCCAGTAGTATTGGAGGCGGGGCAGGGGACACTGAAGCTTTCTTT. Its protein is CASSIGGGAGDTEAFF.

V gene TRBV29-1 combines with J gene TRBJ2-5; TRBD2 matches at 10 bases. There are 14 residues in the CDR3. The germline V gene encodes CDR1 SQVTM and CDR2 ANQGSEA. V lost 6 bases and J lost 4; bases outside the gene matches: 8. CDR3 region: CSVSGGASGETQYF. The CDR3 region has the DNA TGCAGCGTAAGCGGGGGGGCCTCCGGAGAGACCCAGTACTTC.

This clone appeared once. The chain links TRBV10-2 to TRBJ1-2; TRBD1 aligns across 7 bases. This CDR3 has 16 amino acids. V lost 2 bases, J lost 8 bases, and 14 bases stayed unmatched. The germline CDR1 and CDR2 sequences are WSHSY and SAAADI. CDR3 DNA: TGCGCCAGCAGTGAGGACAAGAAAGGGGGCCGTTACGGCTACACCTTC. Translated, it gives CASSEDKKGGRYGYTF.

The chain has TRBV10-3 and TRBJ1-1; 10 bases align to TRBD1. CDR1 and CDR2 (germline): ENHRY, SYGVKD. The CDR3 runs 16 residues. J lost 4 bases, V lost 6 bases, and 11 bases had no gene match. The CDR3 sequence is CAIRDGTGAGRTEAFF. The CDR3 bases are TGTGCCATCAGGGACGGGACAGGGGCAGGGCGCACTGAAGCTTTCTTT.

The chain couples TRBV4-2 to TRBJ1-1; no reliable D call. Germline CDR1 LGHNA, CDR2 YNFKEQ. Trimming pared 3 bases from V and 0 bases from J, leaving 5 bases between. This CDR3 comprises 13 residues. CDR3 coding DNA: TGTGCCAGCAGCCAGGCGATGAACACTGAAGCTTTCTTT. This translates into CASSQAMNTEAFF.

This clone has just a few counts. The gene calls are TRBV21-1 and TRBJ2-2; the table's D call of TRBD2 was not tested on the DNA. TRBV21-1 is a documented pseudogene. The CDR3 consists of 18 residues. This CDR3 reads CASSTQTSGSQLPGELFF. CDR3 coding DNA: TGTGCCAGCAGCACCCAGACTAGCGGGAGCCAATTACCCGGGGAGCTGTTTTTT.

The chain links TRBV18 to TRBJ2-5, with D tentatively TRBD1 (5 bases). Deletions cut 0 bases from V and 9 bases from J, with 11 bases between. CDR3 length: 13 residues. Germline loops: CDR1 KGHSH, CDR2 LQKENI. CDR3 DNA: TGTGCCAGCTCACCACCTTCTGCCAGGGCCCAGTACTTC. The encoded protein is CASSPPSARAQYF.

This clone was seen only a few times. The chain employs TRBV5-4 and TRBJ1-1, with D possibly matching TRBD1 (5 bases). V was pared by 3 bases and J by 5 bases, with 14 bases between. There are 14 residues in the CDR3. The germline V gene has CDR1 SGHNT and CDR2 YYREEE (reference sequence). The CDR3, as DNA: TGTGCCAGCAGCTCCGGGACGGTTAAGACTGAAGCTTTCTTT. Translated, it gives CASSSGTVKTEAFF.

This chain links TRBV3-1 (or the pseudogene TRBV3-2) with TRBJ2-5; D is perhaps TRBD1 or TRBD2 (5 bases each). The V end was cut by 1 base, the J end by 1 base, with 7 bases between. Germline V gives CDR1 LGHDT, CDR2 YNNKEL (reference sequence). This CDR3 region has 14 residues. The CDR3 sequence is CASSQGGTQETQYF. The CDR3 DNA sequence: TGTGCCAGCAGCCAAGGGGGGACCCAAGAGACCCAGTACTTC.

The gene calls are TRBV7-9 and TRBJ1-1, with 9 nucleotides matching TRBD1. This CDR3 has 16 residues. Germline CDR1 is SEHNR and CDR2 is FQNEAQ (reference sequence). The V segment lost 4 bases and the J segment 4 bases; nucleotides outside the gene matches: 10. The CDR3 bases are TGTGCCAGCAGCTCGCCGACGAACAGGGGGCGCACTGAAGCTTTCTTT. Translation gives CASSSPTNRGRTEAFF.

The genes are TRBV5-1 and TRBJ2-3, with unresolved D. CDR3 length: 13 residues. V lost 0 bases to trimming and J lost 8 bases, with 10 bases between them. The germline gives CDR1 SGHRS, CDR2 YFSETQ. CDR3 protein: CASSLEVDGTQYF. In DNA form, the CDR3 reads TGCGCCAGCAGCTTGGAGGTCGATGGTACGCAGTATTTT.

The V call is TRBV6-5, the J call TRBJ1-2, with D unresolved. V lost 0 bases and J lost 4, with 12 bases in between. This CDR3 is 15 amino acids long. Germline lookup yields CDR1 MNHEY and CDR2 SVGAGI. Here the CDR3 DNA reads TGTGCCAGCAGTTACTCCGAGCTAGCAACCTATGGCTACACCTTC. Translated, it gives CASSYSELATYGYTF.

The chain is built from TRBV5-4 and TRBJ2-3; D remains ambiguous. Looked up from germline, CDR1 is SGHNT and CDR2 is YYREEE (reference sequence). The CDR3 has 12 residues. The germline V and J ends were trimmed by 1 base and 4 bases, with 4 bases remaining between them. The chain's CDR3 is CASSLFPDTQYF. CDR3 nucleotide sequence: TGTGCCAGCAGCTTGTTTCCAGATACGCAGTATTTT.

J is TRBJ1-2 and V is TRBV16, with 7 bases lining up with TRBD1. V was clipped by 0 bases and J by 4 bases; unmatched bases: 5. The CDR3 has 15 amino acids. The germline V gene has CDR1 KGHSY and CDR2 FQNENV. In DNA, the CDR3 is TGTGCCAGCAGCCAATCCAGGGACAGCCTCTATGGCTACACCTTC. It encodes CASSQSRDSLYGYTF.

The chain carries TRBV28 and TRBJ1-2; D may be TRBD1 (6 bases). This CDR3 comprises 13 residues. The ends were cut back, 6 bases at V and 8 bases at J, with 16 bases in the middle. Germline-derived CDR1 and CDR2 are MDHEN and SYDVKM. The CDR3, as DNA: TGTGCCAGCAGCTCTACGACAGGCGGGGGCTACACCTTC. It yields the protein CASSSTTGGGYTF.

The rearrangement uses TRBV3-1 (or the pseudogene TRBV3-2) and TRBJ2-5; D ambiguous. Per germline, CDR1 LGHDT and CDR2 YNNKEL (reference sequence). Trimming cost V 1 base and J 1 base, with 7 bases left between them. CDR3 size: 14 residues. CDR3 region: CASSQAQLQETQYF. CDR3 nucleotides: TGTGCCAGCAGCCAAGCACAGCTCCAAGAGACCCAGTACTTC.

This clone was detected many times. The V call is TRBV7-9, the J call TRBJ2-7; 11 positions match TRBD2. Germline V gene lookup returns CDR1 SEHNR and CDR2 FQNEAQ (reference sequence). V dropped 6 bases and J dropped 4; count of bases not matched to a gene: 8. The CDR3 extends over 15 amino acids. The CDR3: CASSSTSGGGYEQYF. The CDR3, as DNA: TGTGCCAGCAGTTCTACTAGCGGGGGTGGTTACGAGCAGTACTTC.

The CDR3 nucleotides read TGTGCCAGCAGTTACAATCGGCCTAGCGGGAGTTACGAGCAGTACTTC. Amino acids: CASSYNRPSGSYEQYF. The chain combines TRBV6-5 with TRBJ2-7; 10 nucleotides agree with TRBD2. Germline assignment: CDR1 MNHEY and CDR2 SVGAGI. This CDR3 spans 16 amino acids. V was pared by 2 bases and J by 4 bases, with 8 bases of the junction left unmatched.

The V gene is TRBV5-1, the J gene TRBJ1-2; TRBD1 aligns across 8 bases. Germline CDR1 and CDR2: SGHRS and YFSETQ. The V gene end was trimmed by 0 bases and the J gene end by 8 bases; junction bases not matched to a gene: 6. The CDR3 runs to 14 residues. CDR3 DNA sequence: TGCGCCAGCAGCTTGGAATCAGGGGGCATGGGCTACACCTTC. Its protein is CASSLESGGMGYTF.

V gene TRBV19 combines with J gene TRBJ2-5; the match to TRBD2 covers 13 bases. The ends lost 4 bases at V and 4 bases at J; junction bases unmatched: 6. This CDR3 region has 16 residues. Germline loops: CDR1 LNHDA, CDR2 SQIVND (reference sequence). DNA of the CDR3: TGTGCCAGTAGTACCCTGCGGACTAGCGGGGGAGAGACCCAGTACTTC. Translated: CASSTLRTSGGETQYF.